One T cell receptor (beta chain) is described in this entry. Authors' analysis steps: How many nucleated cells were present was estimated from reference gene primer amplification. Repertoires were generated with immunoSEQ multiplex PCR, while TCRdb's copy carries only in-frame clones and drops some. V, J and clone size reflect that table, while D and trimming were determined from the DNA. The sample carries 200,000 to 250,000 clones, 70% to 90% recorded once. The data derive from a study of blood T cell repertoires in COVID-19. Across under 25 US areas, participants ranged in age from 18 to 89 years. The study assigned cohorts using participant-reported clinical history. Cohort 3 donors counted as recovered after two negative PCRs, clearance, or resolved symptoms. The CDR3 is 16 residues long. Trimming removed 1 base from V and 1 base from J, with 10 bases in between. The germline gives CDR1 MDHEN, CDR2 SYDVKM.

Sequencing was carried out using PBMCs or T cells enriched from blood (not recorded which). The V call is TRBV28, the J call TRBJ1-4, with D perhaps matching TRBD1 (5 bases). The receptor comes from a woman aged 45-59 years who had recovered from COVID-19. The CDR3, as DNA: TGTGCCAGCAGTTTATATGGGCAGGGAACTAATGAAAAACTGTTTTTT. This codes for CASSLYGQGTNEKLFF.